These 20 T cell receptor beta chains originate from one sample sequenced in a study of vaccination effects on CD4 cells after COVID-19. TCRdb keeps only in-frame clones here, not all; method: immunoSEQ multiplex PCR. The sample lists tens of thousands of clones, roughly 73% occurring once. No antigen is known for these receptors. Antigen-specific CD4+ T cells were first expanded with viral peptide pools by the ViraFEST assay and only then sequenced. Upon completion of more than 9 days in culture, CD4+ T cells were isolated. Participants received two doses of either the BNT162b2 or mRNA-1273 vaccine. The specimen was CD4+ T cells from PBMCs cultured with HCoV-OC43 spike peptides, collected after COVID-19 vaccination. The subset denotes: HCoV-OC43 spike overlapping peptide pool stimulation. Receptors originate from a human donor who received a COVID-19 vaccine.

V and J are TRBV12-3 or TRBV12-4 and TRBJ1-2; TRBD1 might be the D (6 bases). CDR3 length equals 13 residues. Trimming left V 2 bases short and J 5 bases short, with 9 bases between. CDR3 loop: CASSLPQGYGYTF. The CDR3 DNA reads TGTGCCAGCAGTTTACCGCAGGGGTATGGCTACACCTTC.

This rearrangement joins TRBV18 to TRBJ1-5; D gene uncertain. From germline, CDR1 is KGHSH and CDR2 LQKENI. The CDR3 is 14 residues long. V lost 0 bases to trimming and J lost 4 bases, with 7 bases between them. The CDR3 DNA sequence: TGTGCCAGCTCACCACCGGTCGGAAATCAGCCCCAGCATTTT. This gives the protein CASSPPVGNQPQHF.

The chain has TRBV18 and TRBJ2-5; D is ambiguous. The germline gives CDR1 KGHSH, CDR2 LQKENI. The CDR3 runs 13 residues. The ends were cut back, 3 bases at V and 5 bases at J, with 10 bases in the middle. CDR3 amino acids: CASSPTQVETQYF. DNA for the CDR3: TGTGCCAGCTCACCGACCCAGGTTGAGACCCAGTACTTC.

The gene calls are TRBV7-2 and TRBJ1-2, with unresolved D. V dropped 1 base and J dropped 8 bases, with 5 bases sitting between them. This CDR3 has 11 residues. The V gene's germline CDR1 is SGHTA and CDR2 FQGNSA. The CDR3 reads CASSLGIGYTF. CDR3 coding DNA: TGTGCCAGCAGCTTAGGAATAGGCTACACCTTC. The whole variable domain, remainder taken from reference TRBV7-2 and TRBJ1-2, is GAGVSQSPSNKVTEKGKDVELRCDPISGHTALYWYRQSLGQGLEFLIYFQGNSAPDKSGLPSDRFSAERTGGSVSTLTIQRTQQEDSAVYLCASSLGIGYTFGSGTRLTVV.

J is TRBJ1-2 and V is TRBV30; the D is unclear. The CDR3 length is 12 residues. V lost 2 bases to trimming and J lost 4 bases, with 8 bases between them. Germline CDR1 GTSNPN, CDR2 SVGIG (reference sequence). The CDR3 here is CAWSHGGYGYTF. Here the CDR3 DNA reads TGTGCCTGGAGTCATGGCGGCTATGGCTACACCTTC.

The V and J genes are TRBV9 and TRBJ2-5, with D maybe TRBD2 (5 bases). The ends were cut back, 0 bases at V and 0 bases at J, with 12 bases in the middle. The CDR3 is made up of 16 amino acids. Germline V gives CDR1 SGDLS, CDR2 YYNGEE. In DNA, the CDR3 is TGTGCCAGCAGCGTAGGTGGAGGAACGTACCAAGAGACCCAGTACTTC. It is translated as CASSVGGGTYQETQYF.

This chain joins TRBV10-1 and TRBJ2-3; possibly TRBD1 for D (6 bases). CDR1 and CDR2 (germline): WNHNN, SYGVQD (reference sequence). This CDR3 has 14 residues. V was clipped by 7 bases and J by 4 bases, with 15 bases between them. CDR3 residues: CASTGTRGPDTQYF. The CDR3 DNA reads TGCGCCAGCACCGGGACACGGGGCCCAGATACGCAGTATTTT.

The chain combines TRBV3-1 (or the pseudogene TRBV3-2) with TRBJ2-3; D is unresolved. V was trimmed by 3 bases and J by 4 bases, leaving 8 bases between them. The CDR3 totals 13 residues. Germline values: CDR1 LGHDT, CDR2 YNNKEL (reference sequence). The CDR3 DNA follows: TGTGCCAGCAGCCACCTAGACTCAGATACGCAGTATTTT. Residues: CASSHLDSDTQYF.

The rearrangement uses TRBV5-5 and TRBJ2-1; 7 nucleotides agree with TRBD1. CDR1 and CDR2 from the germline V gene are SGHKS and YYEKEE (reference sequence). The ends lost 0 bases at V and 4 bases at J; junction bases unmatched: 4. This CDR3 has 15 residues. The CDR3, as DNA: TGTGCCAGCAGCTTGGAGGGGGCCATTTACAATGAGCAGTTCTTC. Translation gives CASSLEGAIYNEQFF.

In its sample, this clone was seen once. The chain combines TRBV19 with TRBJ1-2; 9 bases agree with TRBD1. CDR1 is LNHDA and CDR2 is SQIVND in the germline V gene (reference sequence). This CDR3 is built from 16 residues. Germline trimming cut 5 bases from V and 8 bases from J; bases unmatched to any gene: 15. The CDR3: CASSPQQGAGIWGYTF. The CDR3 region has the DNA TGTGCCAGTAGTCCGCAACAGGGGGCAGGAATCTGGGGCTACACCTTC.

This chain links TRBV4-1 with TRBJ2-5, with a weak D call TRBD1 (6 bases). Germline V gives CDR1 MGHRA, CDR2 YSYEKL. Trimming cost V 3 bases and J 0 bases, with 8 bases left between them. The CDR3 runs 14 residues. The CDR3 DNA sequence: TGCGCCAGCAGCCACCGGGACAACCAAGAGACCCAGTACTTC. Protein sequence: CASSHRDNQETQYF.

This chain uses TRBV4-3 with TRBJ2-2; 9 positions match TRBD2. The CDR3 contains 16 residues. In germline, CDR1 is LGHNA, CDR2 YSLEER. The trim removed 0 bases at V and 6 bases at J, leaving 5 bases unmatched. The CDR3 spells CASSQERTSDSGELFF. The CDR3 nucleotides are TGCGCCAGCAGCCAAGAAAGGACTAGCGATTCCGGGGAGCTGTTTTTT.

This clone appeared once. V is TRBV5-1 and J is TRBJ1-2; no definite D call. CDR1 SGHRS and CDR2 YFSETQ come from the germline V gene. The CDR3 is 14 amino acids. Trimming pared 0 bases from V and 4 bases from J, leaving 10 bases between. The CDR3 loop is CASSLEPTTYGYTF. In DNA form, the CDR3 reads TGCGCCAGCAGCTTGGAGCCTACAACCTATGGCTACACCTTC.

This clone was recorded only once. The chain couples TRBV3-1 (or the pseudogene TRBV3-2) to TRBJ1-1, with TRBD1 matching over 11 bases. Germline V gene data show CDR1 as LGHDT and CDR2 as YNNKEL (reference sequence). The trim removed 3 bases at V and 0 bases at J, leaving 3 bases unmatched. The CDR3 contains 16 residues. CDR3 residues: CASSHADRGLNTEAFF. Written as DNA, the CDR3 is TGTGCCAGCAGCCACGCGGACAGGGGGCTGAACACTGAAGCTTTCTTT.

This clone occurred a few times. The rearrangement joins TRBV19 to TRBJ2-3, with TRBD2 matching 7 bases. The CDR3 runs to 14 residues. V was clipped by 3 bases and J by 6 bases; unmatched bases: 6. The germline V gene has CDR1 LNHDA and CDR2 SQIVND (reference sequence). The CDR3 DNA follows: TGTGCCAGTAGTATCAGGCGGGGAGGGGATACGCAGTATTTT. Translating it yields CASSIRRGGDTQYF.

This clone is a singleton in its sample. CDR3 nucleotide sequence: TGTGCCACCAGTGATTTCGGAAGGGGGCTCGCCGGGGAGCTGTTTTTT. Amino acid sequence: CATSDFGRGLAGELFF. The chain combines TRBV24-1 with TRBJ2-2, with 7 bases that match TRBD1. Germline CDR1 KGHDR, CDR2 SFDVKD. The CDR3 spans 16 residues. V shed 1 base, J shed 6 bases, and the junction held 7 bases outside the gene matches.

The J gene is TRBJ2-7, the V gene TRBV9, with D possibly TRBD1 on 7 matching bases. Per the germline V gene, CDR1 is SGDLS and CDR2 is YYNGEE. The CDR3 has 16 amino acids. The germline V and J ends were trimmed by 0 bases and 3 bases, with 16 bases remaining between them. DNA of the CDR3: TGTGCCAGCAGCGTAGGGGGGGACAGAGAAGACTACGAGCAGTACGTC. This encodes CASSVGGDREDYEQYV.

The J gene is TRBJ2-3, the V gene TRBV4-3; D is unclear. The V end was cut by 1 base, the J end by 4 bases, with 9 bases between. Germline-derived CDR1 and CDR2 are LGHNA and YSLEER. The CDR3 totals 14 residues. The CDR3 sequence: CASSQVQSADTQYF. For the CDR3, the DNA is TGCGCCAGCAGCCAAGTCCAGAGCGCAGATACGCAGTATTTT.

V is TRBV7-3 and J is TRBJ1-1; TRBD1 might be the D (5 bases). Trimming stripped 8 bases from V and 1 base from J, with 14 bases between. There are 14 residues in the CDR3. Germline assignment: CDR1 SGHTA and CDR2 FQGTGA. CDR3 nucleotides: TGTGCCAGCTCTGAGGCCGGGACGAACACTGAAGCTTTCTTT. This sequence encodes CASSEAGTNTEAFF. The full variable domain, rest sourced from reference TRBV7-3 and TRBJ1-1, is GAGVSQTPSNKVTEKGKYVELRCDPISGHTALYWYRQSLGQGPEFLIYFQGTGAADDSGLPNDRFFAVRPEGSVSTLKIQRTERGDSAVYLCASSEAGTNTEAFFGQGTRLTVV.

The J gene is TRBJ1-5, the V gene TRBV12-2. TRBV12-2 corresponds to a pseudogene. The CDR3 consists of 17 residues. CDR3: CASRQHPWGWANQPQHF. CDR3 in DNA: TGTGCAAGTCGCCAACATCCCTGGGGGTGGGCCAATCAGCCCCAGCATTTT.